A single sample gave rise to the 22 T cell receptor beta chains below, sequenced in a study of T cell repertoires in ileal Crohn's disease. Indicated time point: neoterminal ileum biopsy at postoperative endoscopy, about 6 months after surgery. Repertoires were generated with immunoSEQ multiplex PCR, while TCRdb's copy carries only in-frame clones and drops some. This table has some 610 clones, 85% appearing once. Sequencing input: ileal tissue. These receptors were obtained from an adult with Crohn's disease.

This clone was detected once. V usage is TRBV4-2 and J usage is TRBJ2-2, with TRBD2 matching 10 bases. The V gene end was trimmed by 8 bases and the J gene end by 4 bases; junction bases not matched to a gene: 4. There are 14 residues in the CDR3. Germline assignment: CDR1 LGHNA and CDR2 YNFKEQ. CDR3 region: CASQSGGGTGELFF. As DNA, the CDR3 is TGTGCCAGCCAAAGCGGGGGGGGCACCGGGGAGCTGTTTTTT.

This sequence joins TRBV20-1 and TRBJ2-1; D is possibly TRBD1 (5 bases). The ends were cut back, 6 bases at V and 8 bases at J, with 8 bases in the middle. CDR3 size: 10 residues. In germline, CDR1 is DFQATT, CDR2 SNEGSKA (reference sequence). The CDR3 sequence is CSAVGDEQFF. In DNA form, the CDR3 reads TGCAGTGCCGTAGGGGATGAGCAGTTCTTC.

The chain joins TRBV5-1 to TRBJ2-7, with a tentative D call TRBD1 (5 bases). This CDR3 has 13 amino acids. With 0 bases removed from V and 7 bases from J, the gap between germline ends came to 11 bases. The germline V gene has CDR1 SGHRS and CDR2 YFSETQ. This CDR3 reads CASSLVGASEQYF. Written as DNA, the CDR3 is TGCGCCAGCAGCTTGGTAGGGGCGAGTGAGCAGTACTTC. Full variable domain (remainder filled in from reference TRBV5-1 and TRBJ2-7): KAGVTQTPRYLIKTRGQQVTLSCSPISGHRSVSWYQQTPGQGLQFLFEYFSETQRNKGNFPGRFSGRQFSNSRSEMNVSTLELGDSALYLCASSLVGASEQYFGPGTRLTVT.

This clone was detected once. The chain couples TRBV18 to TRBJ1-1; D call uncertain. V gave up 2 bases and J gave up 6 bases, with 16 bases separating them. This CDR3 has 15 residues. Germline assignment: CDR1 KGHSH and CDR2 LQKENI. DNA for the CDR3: TGTGCCAGCTCACCAGTGGGTCGCGATTCTCCTGAAGCTTTCTTT. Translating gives CASSPVGRDSPEAFF.

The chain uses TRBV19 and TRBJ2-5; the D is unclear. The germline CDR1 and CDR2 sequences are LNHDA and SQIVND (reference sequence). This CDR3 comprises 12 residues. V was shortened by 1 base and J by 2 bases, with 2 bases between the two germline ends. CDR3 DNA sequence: TGTGCCAGTAGTATAGGACAAGAGACCCAGTACTTC. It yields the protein CASSIGQETQYF.

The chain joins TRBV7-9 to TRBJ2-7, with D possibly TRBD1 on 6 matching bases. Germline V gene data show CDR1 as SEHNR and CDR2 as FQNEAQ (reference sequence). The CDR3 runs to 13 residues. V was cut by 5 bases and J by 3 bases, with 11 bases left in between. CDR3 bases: TGTGCCAGCAGCCATACAGGGTACTACGAGCAGTACTTC. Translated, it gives CASSHTGYYEQYF. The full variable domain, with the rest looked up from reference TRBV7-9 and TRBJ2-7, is DTGVSQNPRHKITKRGQNVTFRCDPISEHNRLYWYRQTLGQGPEFLTYFQNEAQLEKSRLLSDRFSAERPKGSFSTLEIQRTEQGDSAMYLCASSHTGYYEQYFGPGTRLTVT.

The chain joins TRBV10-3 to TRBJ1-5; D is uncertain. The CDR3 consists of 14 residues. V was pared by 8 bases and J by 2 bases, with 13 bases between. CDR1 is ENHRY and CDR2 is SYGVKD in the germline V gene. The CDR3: CAIELLEGNQPQHF. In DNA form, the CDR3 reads TGTGCCATCGAGCTCCTTGAAGGCAATCAGCCCCAGCATTTT.

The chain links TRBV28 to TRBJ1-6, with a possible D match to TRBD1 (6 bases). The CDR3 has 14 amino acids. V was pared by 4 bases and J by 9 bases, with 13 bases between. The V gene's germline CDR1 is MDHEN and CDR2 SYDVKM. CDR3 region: CASSYEGGGSPLHF. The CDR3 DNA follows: TGTGCCAGCAGTTACGAAGGGGGTGGTTCACCCCTCCACTTT. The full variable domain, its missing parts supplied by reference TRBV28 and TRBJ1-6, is DVKVTQSSRYLVKRTGEKVFLECVQDMDHENMFWYRQDPGLGLRLIYFSYDVKMKEKGDIPEGYSVSREKKERFSLILESASTNQTSMYLCASSYEGGGSPLHFGNGTRLTVT.

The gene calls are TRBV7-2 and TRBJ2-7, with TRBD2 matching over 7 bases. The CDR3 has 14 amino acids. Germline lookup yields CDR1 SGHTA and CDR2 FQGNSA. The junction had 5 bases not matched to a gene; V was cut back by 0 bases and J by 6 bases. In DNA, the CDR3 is TGTGCCAGCAGCTTAGCGAGGACTAGGTCCGAGCAGTACTTC. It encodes CASSLARTRSEQYF.

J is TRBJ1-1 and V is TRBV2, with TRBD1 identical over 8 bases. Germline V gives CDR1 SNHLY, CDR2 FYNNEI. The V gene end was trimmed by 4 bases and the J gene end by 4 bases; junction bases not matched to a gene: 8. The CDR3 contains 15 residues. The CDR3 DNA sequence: TGTGCCAGCAGTGGGTACAGGGGGATCGTCACTGAAGCTTTCTTT. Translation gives CASSGYRGIVTEAFF.

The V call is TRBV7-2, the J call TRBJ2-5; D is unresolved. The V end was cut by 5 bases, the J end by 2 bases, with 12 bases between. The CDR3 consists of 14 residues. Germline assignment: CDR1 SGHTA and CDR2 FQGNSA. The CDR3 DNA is TGTGCCAGCAGCCCAGTGGCTACACAAGAGACCCAGTACTTC. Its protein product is CASSPVATQETQYF.

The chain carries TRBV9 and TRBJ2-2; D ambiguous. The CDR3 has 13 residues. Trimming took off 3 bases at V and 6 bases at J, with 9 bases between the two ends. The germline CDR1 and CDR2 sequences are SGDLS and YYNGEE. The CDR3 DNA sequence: TGTGCCAGCAGCGCCAATTCGCCCGGGGAGCTGTTTTTT. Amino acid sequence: CASSANSPGELFF.

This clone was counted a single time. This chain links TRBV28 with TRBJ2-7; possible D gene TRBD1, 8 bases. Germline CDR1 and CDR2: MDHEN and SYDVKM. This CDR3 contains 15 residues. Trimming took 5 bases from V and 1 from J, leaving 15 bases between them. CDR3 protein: CASSPYRGGSYEQYF. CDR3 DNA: TGTGCCAGCAGTCCCTACAGGGGGGGGTCCTACGAGCAGTACTTC.

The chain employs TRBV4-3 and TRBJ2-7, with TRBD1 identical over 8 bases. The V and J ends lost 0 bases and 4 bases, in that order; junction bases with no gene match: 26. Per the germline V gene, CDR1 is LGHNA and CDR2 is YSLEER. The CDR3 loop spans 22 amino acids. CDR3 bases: TGCGCCAGCAGCCAAGATTCGAAGCACCCCAGGACAGGGTCGTCCTTATTTTACGAGCAGTACTTC. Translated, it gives CASSQDSKHPRTGSSLFYEQYF.

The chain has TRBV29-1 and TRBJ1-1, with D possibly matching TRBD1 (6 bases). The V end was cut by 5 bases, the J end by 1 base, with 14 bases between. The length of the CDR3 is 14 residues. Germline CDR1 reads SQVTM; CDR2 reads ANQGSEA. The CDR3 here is CSVRVGGQNTEAFF. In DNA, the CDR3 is TGCAGCGTTAGGGTCGGGGGGCAGAACACTGAAGCTTTCTTT.

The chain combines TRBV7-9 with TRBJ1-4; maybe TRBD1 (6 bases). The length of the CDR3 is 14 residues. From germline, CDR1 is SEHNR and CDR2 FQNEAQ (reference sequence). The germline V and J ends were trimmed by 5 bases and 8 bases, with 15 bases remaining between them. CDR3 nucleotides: TGTGCCAGCAGCGGGGGCGGTGGTGAAGAAAAACTGTTTTTT. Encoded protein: CASSGGGGEEKLFF. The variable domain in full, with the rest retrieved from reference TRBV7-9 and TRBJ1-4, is DTGVSQNPRHKITKRGQNVTFRCDPISEHNRLYWYRQTLGQGPEFLTYFQNEAQLEKSRLLSDRFSAERPKGSFSTLEIQRTEQGDSAMYLCASSGGGGEEKLFFGSGTQLSVL.

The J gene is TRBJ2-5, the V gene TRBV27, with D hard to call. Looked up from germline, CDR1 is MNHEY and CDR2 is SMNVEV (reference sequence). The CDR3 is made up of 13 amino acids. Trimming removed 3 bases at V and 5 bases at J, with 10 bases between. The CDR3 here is CASSLKARETQYF. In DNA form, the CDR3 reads TGTGCCAGCAGTTTGAAAGCACGGGAGACCCAGTACTTC.

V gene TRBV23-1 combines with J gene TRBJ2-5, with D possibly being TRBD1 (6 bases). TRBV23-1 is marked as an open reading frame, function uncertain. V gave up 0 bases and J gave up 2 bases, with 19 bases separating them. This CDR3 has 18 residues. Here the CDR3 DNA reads TGCGCCAGCAGTCAATCGCGGGCAGGGGAATCTAAACAAGAGACCCAGTACTTC. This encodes CASSQSRAGESKQETQYF.

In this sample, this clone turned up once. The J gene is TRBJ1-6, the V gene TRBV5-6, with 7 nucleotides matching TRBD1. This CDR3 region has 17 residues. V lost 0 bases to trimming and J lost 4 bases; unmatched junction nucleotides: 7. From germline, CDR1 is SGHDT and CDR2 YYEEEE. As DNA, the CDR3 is TGTGCCAGCAGCTTGGCCGGGACAGCAGTATATAATTCACCCCTCCACTTT. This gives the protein CASSLAGTAVYNSPLHF.

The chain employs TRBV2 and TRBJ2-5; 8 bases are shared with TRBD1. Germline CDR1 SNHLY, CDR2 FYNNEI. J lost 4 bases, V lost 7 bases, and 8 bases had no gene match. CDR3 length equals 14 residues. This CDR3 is CASTRNDRGETQYF. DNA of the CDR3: TGTGCCAGCACCCGAAATGACAGGGGAGAGACCCAGTACTTC.

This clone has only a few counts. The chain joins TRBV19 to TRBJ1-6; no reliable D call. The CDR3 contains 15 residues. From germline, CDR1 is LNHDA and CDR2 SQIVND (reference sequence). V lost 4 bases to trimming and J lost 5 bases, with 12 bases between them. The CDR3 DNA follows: TGTGCCAGTAGTAACGAGCTACAGAATAATTCACCCCTCCACTTT. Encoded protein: CASSNELQNNSPLHF.

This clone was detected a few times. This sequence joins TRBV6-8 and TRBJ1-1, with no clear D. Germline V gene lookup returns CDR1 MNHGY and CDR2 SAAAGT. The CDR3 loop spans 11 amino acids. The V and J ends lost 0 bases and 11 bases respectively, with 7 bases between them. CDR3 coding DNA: TGTGCCAGCAGTTACTCGGGAGGGGCTTTCTTT. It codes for CASSYSGGAFF.